This entry is about one T cell receptor beta chain. The antigen it binds to is not known. The input lacks base qualities; no much larger clone sits a single base away. The cohort consisted of 666 healthy bone marrow donors. At the time of sampling, all cohort members were nominally healthy, though unrecorded immune exposures were likely present. The donor was CMV seropositive and belonged to the group of 250 to 300 seropositive cohort members. Every donor gave a peripheral blood sample, and the peripheral blood mononuclear cells from that sample were used for TCR beta sequencing. The Qiagen DNeasy Blood Extraction Kit was used to extract genomic DNA from the blood cell samples. Libraries were made using the immunoSEQ multiplex PCR assay. The multiplex PCR relied on a mix of 60 forward primers for TCR Vbeta segments and 13 reverse primers for TCR Jbeta segments. The CDR3 region of rearranged TCR beta genes was amplified from genomic DNA with a multiplex PCR assay. The Illumina HiSeq System was used to sequence the amplified TCR beta libraries as 87-base-pair reads. The paper's processing steps were these. A later analysis tallied 75 million to 95 million unique TCR beta chains across the 550 to 850 repertoires, and approximately 11 million of those chains were shared by two or more donors. Raw reads were error-corrected and collapsed into unique sequences by a nearest-neighbor algorithm in which closely related sequences were merged to remove PCR and sequencing errors. To assign V, D and J gene segments, CDR3 sequences were aligned to IMGT reference sequences. For a sequence to be retained, a match of at least six nucleotides to both a V gene segment and a J gene segment was required. Rearrangements were called productive when the CDR3 lacked stop codons and stayed in frame with V and J; all others were non-productive. Following IMGT convention, CDR3 was defined as the stretch from the second conserved V-encoded cysteine to the conserved J-encoded phenylalanine. Sequences without an unambiguous match to a single V gene segment were excluded from the earlier analysis of 587 of the donors. An earlier analysis of 500 to 700 of the donors classified V segments as functional when productive rearrangements were above 56.7% and as segregating when the standard deviation between donors was above 5%. To diagnose cytomegalovirus status from the catalog of TCR beta chain sequences, a statistical classification framework was built. V and J gene assignment, in a later analysis, came from comparing TCR nucleotide sequences with IMGT/GENE-DB human TR gene sequences. Using the TCRdist pipeline, a later analysis assigned CDR3 sequences along with most-parsimonious VDJ recombination scenarios. In a later analysis, every TCR beta chain was defined by the combination of its CDR3 amino acid sequence and its V-gene family, and reads without a unique V-gene family were dropped. As a way to deal with suspected cross-contamination and a sequencing artifact, a later analysis dropped hundreds of nucleotide sequences that were highly shared and had low generation probability. In a later analysis, a clonal expansion index for each public chain was calculated from normalized within-repertoire ranks of inferred template counts. In a later analysis, generation probabilities were computed using a VDJ recombination model fitted to out-of-frame rearrangements, and the results were checked against IGoR. In a later analysis, hypergeometric tests were used to score TCR-TCR, TCR-HLA and TCR-CMV co-occurrence, with a repertoire-size bias correction applied to TCR pairs. False discovery rates were estimated in a later analysis by permuting HLA or CMV assignments 20 times. A later analysis grouped co-occurring TCRs with DBSCAN, adding TCRdist sequence similarity when clustering within HLA-allele-positive subsets. Repertoires with fewer than 30,000 or more than 120,000 public chains, plus five repertoires with anomalous nucleotide sharing, were excluded from co-occurrence clustering. In TCRdb, the immuneACCESS table is reduced to in-frame sequences with V and J assigned. These tables do not hold every clone; where another copy was compared, an unresolved V gene accounts for under half, and the others remain unexplained. That table furnishes V, J and clone size, whereas the DNA furnished D and trimming. In all, the sample holds some 190,000 clones, and roughly 80% of those were seen once. The ten most abundant clones make up around 3.2% of the sample.

These data belong to a study of cytomegalovirus exposure and HLA in healthy donors (dated by TCRdb to about 2017). Describing the broader study: An earlier analysis of approximately 550 of the donors reported 276 Gb of sequence data and some 120 million unique TCR beta sequences from 150 million to 200 million T cells. Among about 390 genotyped donors of the cohort, an average of about 240,000 unique TCR beta nucleotide sequences were sequenced per donor, 15% to 20% of them non-productive. The study used immunosequencing to profile the T cell repertoires of several hundred subjects and linked those repertoires to cytomegalovirus serostatus. Genome-wide SNP genotypes for about 55% of the roughly 670 donors were used in a later genetic analysis, which treated that subset as a discovery cohort. Both class I and class II loci were covered by HLA typing, at four-digit resolution. Because of strong linkage in the cohort, five DR-DQ haplotypes were treated as single units for association and clustering. All discovery cohort repertoires had been generated on a single sequencing platform. To predict cytomegalovirus infection status, the study brought together high-throughput TCR immunosequencing, statistical association of individual TCRs with disease status, and machine learning. In a later analysis, previously published TCR beta repertoires from 666 donors were re-analyzed and high-resolution HLA genotyping was added so that TCR occurrence patterns could be studied. An early release that covered about 640 HLA-typed donors contained approximately 300 gigabases of sequencing data and around 85 million unique TCR sequences. Typing coverage varied by locus: about 620-630 donors for A, B, C, DRB1 and DQB1; roughly 510 for DQA1; more than 600 for DPA1; roughly 450 for DPB1. Among the approximately 430 genotyped donors, approximately 82% belonged to the genetic ancestry cluster associated with self-reported Caucasian donors. An earlier analysis of about 600 of the donors used high-throughput TCR beta sequencing to judge whether each TCR beta V gene segment behaved as functional or pseudogenic. The study aimed to test whether cataloging public T cell receptors could reveal signatures of past pathogen exposure. Rather than drawing on any new phenotypic data, the later analysis identified candidate immune exposures from TCR beta sequences and the way those sequences occurred across donors. Donor age, sex, ethnicity and CMV serostatus were compiled together with the repertoire data. Along with the approximately 700-subject first cohort, a separate validation cohort of over 90 different subjects was used.

Results and caveats for the whole study, not just this receptor: An association between a missense DCLRE1C variant and V-gene and J-gene trimming of TCR beta chains was found in a later genetic analysis and replicated in an independent cohort. In a later analysis, most CMV-associated TCR beta chains were found to appear HLA-restricted, with HLA associations seemingly driven largely by CMV exposure. Assigning TCR associations to individual alleles was difficult when HLA alleles, especially DR and DQ, strongly co-occurred. An earlier analysis of several hundred of the donors showed that most TCR beta V segments appeared in productive rearrangements either about 87% or about 30% of the time, which broadly matched IMGT annotations. A later analysis found that TCR association rates varied across HLA loci, with DRB1 alleles showing the most associated TCRs and HLA-C alleles the fewest. Compared with the 666-donor mean, donors in an Asian-associated ancestry cluster had fewer N-insertions in productive TCRs, according to a later genetic analysis. Because HLA typing was missing for some donors at each locus, association tests included only the typed subset. The sequencing pipeline was judged likely to have produced a cluster of highly shared sequence variants as a technical artifact. The study gave a list of over 150 TCR beta chains associated with cytomegalovirus. Presence/absence analyses assumed roughly uniform sequencing depth across donors, an assumption that may not hold. In a later analysis, HLA-associated TCR beta chains were found to be more clonally expanded and to have lower generation probabilities than equally common non-associated chains. The earlier analysis of 587 of the donors excluded fewer than 20 rarely observed V segments, including chromosome 9 orphons, because counts were too low. Cytomegalovirus status was reported to be diagnosed by the classifier with high specificity and sensitivity in both the original and validation cohorts. According to the authors, the approach could potentially be generalized to other disease states and immunological phenotypes. Most TCR sequences were seen in very few donors, while some public TCRs were found in many individuals. A further reported finding was that TCR beta sequences accurately predicted the HLA-A and HLA-B alleles for most subjects in the first cohort. A later analysis reported that several top co-occurrence clusters appeared linked to parvovirus B19, influenza, CMV and Epstein-Barr virus. Three of the identified cytomegalovirus-associated TCR beta chains were confirmed in vitro to be specific for cytomegalovirus antigens. Only TCR beta chains were sequenced in this cohort, and the absence of alpha or paired-chain data limited detectable features. Correlated functional status among segregating V segments might reflect linkage disequilibrium, but an unknown experimental factor could not be ruled out. For the cohort, immune exposure information was limited to CMV serostatus. A later analysis associated some 17,000 TCR beta sequences with specific HLA alleles at a false discovery rate of 0.05.

The sample comprised PBMCs. The clonotype originates from a woman aged 25 to 39 in good health and CMV-seropositive.

The bases are TGTGCCAGCAGCTTGGTCAGGTTGGAAGAGCAGTACTTC. This translates into CASSLVRLEEQYF. This receptor chain uses TRBV5-5 and TRBJ2-7, with the D gene not clear enough to name. Measured from the cysteine to the phenylalanine, the CDR3 is 13 residues long. Solely the CDR3 DNA is kept, with 39 bases framed from the first base. The germline V gene (reference sequence) specifies SGHKS as CDR1 and YYEKEE as CDR2. The junction carries 11 bases between V and J, which are trimmed by 0 bases and 7 bases respectively. Outside the CDR3, residues come from the reference TRBV5-5 and TRBJ2-7 proteins, so the full variable domain is: DAGVTQSPTHLIKTRGQQVTLRCSPISGHKSVSWYQQVLGQGPQFIFQYYEKEERGRGNFPDRFSARQFPNYSSELNVNALLLGDSALYLCASSLVRLEEQYFGPGTRLTVT.